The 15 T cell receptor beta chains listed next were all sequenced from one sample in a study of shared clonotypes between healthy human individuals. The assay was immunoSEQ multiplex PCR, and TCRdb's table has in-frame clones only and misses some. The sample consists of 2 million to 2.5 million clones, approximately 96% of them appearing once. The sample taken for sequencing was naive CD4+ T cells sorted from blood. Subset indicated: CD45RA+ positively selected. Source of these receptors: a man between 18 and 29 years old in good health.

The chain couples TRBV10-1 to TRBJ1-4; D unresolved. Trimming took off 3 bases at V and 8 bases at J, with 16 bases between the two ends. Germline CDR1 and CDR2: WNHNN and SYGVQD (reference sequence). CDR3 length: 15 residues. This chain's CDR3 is CASSDSTTRGEKLFF. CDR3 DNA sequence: TGCGCCAGCAGTGATTCGACGACTCGAGGAGAAAAACTGTTTTTT.

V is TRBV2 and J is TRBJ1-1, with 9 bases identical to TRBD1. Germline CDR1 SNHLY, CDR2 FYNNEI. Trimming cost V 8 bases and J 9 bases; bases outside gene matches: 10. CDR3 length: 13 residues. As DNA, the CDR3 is TGTGCCAGCTACACGGACAGGGGATCTCAAGCTTTCTTT. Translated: CASYTDRGSQAFF.

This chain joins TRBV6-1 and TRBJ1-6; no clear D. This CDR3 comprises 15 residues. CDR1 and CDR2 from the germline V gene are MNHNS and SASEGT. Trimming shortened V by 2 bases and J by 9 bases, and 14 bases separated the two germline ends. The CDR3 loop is CASSELEGSISPLHF. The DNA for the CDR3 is TGTGCCAGCAGTGAATTAGAGGGTTCGATTTCACCCCTCCACTTT.

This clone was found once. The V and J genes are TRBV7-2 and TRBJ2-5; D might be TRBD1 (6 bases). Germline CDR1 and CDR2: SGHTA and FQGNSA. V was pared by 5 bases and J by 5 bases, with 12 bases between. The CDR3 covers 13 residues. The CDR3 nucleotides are TGTGCCAGCAGCCCAGACAGGATGGAGACCCAGTACTTC. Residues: CASSPDRMETQYF. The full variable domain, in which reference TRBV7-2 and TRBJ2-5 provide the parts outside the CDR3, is GAGVSQSPSNKVTEKGKDVELRCDPISGHTALYWYRQSLGQGLEFLIYFQGNSAPDKSGLPSDRFSAERTGGSVSTLTIQRTQQEDSAVYLCASSPDRMETQYFGPGTRLLVL.

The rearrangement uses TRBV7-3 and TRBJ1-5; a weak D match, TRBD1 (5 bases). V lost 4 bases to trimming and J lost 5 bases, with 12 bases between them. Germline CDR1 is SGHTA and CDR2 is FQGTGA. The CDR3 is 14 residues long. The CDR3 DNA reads TGTGCCAGCAGCTACGGACATGGTCATCAGCCCCAGCATTTT. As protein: CASSYGHGHQPQHF.

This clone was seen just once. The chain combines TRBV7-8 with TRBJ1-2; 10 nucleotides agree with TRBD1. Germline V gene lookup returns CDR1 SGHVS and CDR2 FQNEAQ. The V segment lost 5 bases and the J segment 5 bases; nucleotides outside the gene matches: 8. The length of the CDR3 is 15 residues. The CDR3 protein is CASSTRTGGFYGYTF. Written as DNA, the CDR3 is TGTGCCAGCAGCACCAGGACAGGGGGATTTTATGGCTACACCTTC.

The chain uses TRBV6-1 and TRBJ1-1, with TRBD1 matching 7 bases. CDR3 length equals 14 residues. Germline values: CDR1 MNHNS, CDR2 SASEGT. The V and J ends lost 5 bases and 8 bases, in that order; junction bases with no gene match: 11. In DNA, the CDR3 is TGTGCCAGCAGTAGAGGCAGGGGGTACATCGAAGCTTTCTTT. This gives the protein CASSRGRGYIEAFF.

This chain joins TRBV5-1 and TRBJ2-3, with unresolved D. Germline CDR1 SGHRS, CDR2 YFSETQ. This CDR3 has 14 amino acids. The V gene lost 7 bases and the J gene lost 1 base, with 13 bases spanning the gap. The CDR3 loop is CASAPVSGTDTQYF. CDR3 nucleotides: TGCGCCAGCGCCCCTGTCAGTGGCACAGATACGCAGTATTTT.

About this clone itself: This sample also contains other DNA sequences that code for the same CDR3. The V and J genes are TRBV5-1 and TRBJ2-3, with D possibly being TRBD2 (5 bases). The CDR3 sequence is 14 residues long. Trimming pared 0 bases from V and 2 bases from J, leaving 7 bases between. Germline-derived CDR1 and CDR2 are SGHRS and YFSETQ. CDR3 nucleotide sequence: TGCGCCAGCAGCTTGGGCGGGTACACAGATACGCAGTATTTT. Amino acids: CASSLGGYTDTQYF. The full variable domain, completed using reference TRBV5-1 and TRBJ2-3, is KAGVTQTPRYLIKTRGQQVTLSCSPISGHRSVSWYQQTPGQGLQFLFEYFSETQRNKGNFPGRFSGRQFSNSRSEMNVSTLELGDSALYLCASSLGGYTDTQYFGPGTRLTVL.

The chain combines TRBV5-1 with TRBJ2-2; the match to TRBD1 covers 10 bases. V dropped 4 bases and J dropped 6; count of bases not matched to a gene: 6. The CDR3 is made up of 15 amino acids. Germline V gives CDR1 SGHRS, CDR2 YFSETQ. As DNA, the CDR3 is TGCGCCAGCAGCGGCTCGGACAGGGGGTCCGGGGAGCTGTTTTTT. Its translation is CASSGSDRGSGELFF.

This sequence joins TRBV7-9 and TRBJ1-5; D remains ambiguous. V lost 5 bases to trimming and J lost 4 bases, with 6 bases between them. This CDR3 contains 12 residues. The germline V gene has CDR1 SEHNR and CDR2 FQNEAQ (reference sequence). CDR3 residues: CASSGPNQPQHF. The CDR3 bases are TGTGCCAGCAGCGGGCCAAATCAGCCCCAGCATTTT.

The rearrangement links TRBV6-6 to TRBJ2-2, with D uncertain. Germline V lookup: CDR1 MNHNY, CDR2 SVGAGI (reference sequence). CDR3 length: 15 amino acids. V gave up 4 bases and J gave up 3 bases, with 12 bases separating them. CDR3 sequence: CASSWKGLDTGELFF. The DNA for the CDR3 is TGTGCCAGCAGTTGGAAGGGATTGGACACCGGGGAGCTGTTTTTT.

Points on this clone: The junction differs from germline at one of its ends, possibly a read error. In DNA form, the CDR3 reads TGTGCCATCAGTCAGTCAGACAGGGCAGCTTTCTTT. Translating it yields CAISQSDRAAFF. The chain links TRBV10-3 to TRBJ1-1, with TRBD1 identical over 7 bases. The CDR3 runs 12 residues. Germline V gene lookup returns CDR1 ENHRY and CDR2 SYGVKD.

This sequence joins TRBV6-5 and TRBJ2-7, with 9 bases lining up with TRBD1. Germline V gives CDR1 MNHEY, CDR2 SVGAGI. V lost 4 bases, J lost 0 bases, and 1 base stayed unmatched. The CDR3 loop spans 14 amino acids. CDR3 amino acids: CASSWDRDSYEQYF. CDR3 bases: TGTGCCAGCAGTTGGGACAGGGACTCCTACGAGCAGTACTTC.

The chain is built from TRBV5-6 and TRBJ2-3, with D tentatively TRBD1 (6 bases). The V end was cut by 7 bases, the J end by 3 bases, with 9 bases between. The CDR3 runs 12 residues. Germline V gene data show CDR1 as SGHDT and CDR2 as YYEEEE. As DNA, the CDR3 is TGTGCCAGCGCCAGGGGAACAGATACGCAGTATTTT. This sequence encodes CASARGTDTQYF.